Each of the 26 T cell receptor beta chains below was sequenced from the same sample in a study of cytomegalovirus exposure and HLA in healthy donors (TCRdb year 2017). The library came from the immunoSEQ multiplex PCR assay. For the multiplex PCR, a mixture combining 60 forward primers for TCR Vbeta segments and 13 reverse primers for TCR Jbeta segments was used. TCRdb retrieved this table from immuneACCESS and kept in-frame rearrangements only. Not all clones are present; in checked studies, unresolved V genes account for under half, and no reason is known for the remainder. Present in this sample are 35,000 to 40,000 clones, around two thirds of which were seen just once. The ten largest clones represent 6.3% of the sample. The sequenced sample consisted of PBMCs. Every receptor here comes from a man aged 25 to 40 in good health and CMV-seronegative.

The CDR3 spells CASGTGLETQYF. As DNA, the CDR3 is TGTGCCAGCGGGACAGGCCTGGAGACCCAGTACTTC. The chain carries TRBV19 and TRBJ2-5, with 8 bases matching TRBD1. Germline assignment: CDR1 LNHDA and CDR2 SQIVND (reference sequence). V shed 9 bases and J 5 bases; nucleotides not matched to a gene: 5. The CDR3 has 12 amino acids.

V is TRBV7-2 and J is TRBJ2-3; 14 positions agree with TRBD2. The CDR3 spans 15 residues. CDR1 and CDR2 from the germline V gene are SGHTA and FQGNSA. V was pared by 5 bases and J by 4 bases, with 2 bases of the junction left unmatched. DNA of the CDR3: TGTGCCAGCAGCAAGGGACTAGCGGGAGCAGATACGCAGTATTTT. This encodes CASSKGLAGADTQYF.

The V gene is TRBV10-3, the J gene TRBJ2-7; 7 bases map to TRBD1. Trimming cost V 3 bases and J 3 bases; bases outside gene matches: 2. CDR3 size: 13 residues. Germline-derived CDR1 and CDR2 are ENHRY and SYGVKD. The CDR3 nucleotides read TGTGCCATCAGTGAAGGGACAGACTACGAGCAGTACTTC. It encodes CAISEGTDYEQYF.

The genes are TRBV4-1 and TRBJ2-3; TRBD1 is a possible D gene (5 bases). Germline assignment: CDR1 MGHRA and CDR2 YSYEKL. The V gene lost 4 bases and the J gene lost 1 base, with 15 bases spanning the gap. CDR3 length: 16 amino acids. In nucleotides, the CDR3 is TGCGCCAGCAGCCCGTACAGGAGCGATGGCACAGATACGCAGTATTTT. Translated: CASSPYRSDGTDTQYF.

This clone ranks as medium-sized. V usage is TRBV5-1 and J usage is TRBJ1-2; tentative D call: TRBD1 (6 bases). The CDR3 runs to 14 residues. V was shortened by 0 bases and J by 8 bases, with 14 bases between the two germline ends. Germline CDR1 reads SGHRS; CDR2 reads YFSETQ. This CDR3 is CASSLEGGTSGYTF. The CDR3 coding sequence is TGCGCCAGCAGCTTGGAAGGGGGTACTTCGGGCTACACCTTC.

In DNA form, the CDR3 reads TGTGCCAGCAGCCCTGGCGGTCTAGCGGGAGGTTCAGATACGCAGTATTTT. This codes for CASSPGGLAGGSDTQYF. This chain uses TRBV5-4 with TRBJ2-3; 11 bases align to TRBD2. V was clipped by 4 bases and J by 4 bases; unmatched bases: 11. The CDR3 contains 17 residues. Germline values: CDR1 SGHNT, CDR2 YYREEE (reference sequence).

The V gene is TRBV11-3, the J gene TRBJ1-1; D gene uncertain. Trimming removed 5 bases from V and 1 base from J, with 11 bases in between. CDR1 and CDR2 (germline): SGHNT, YENEEA. CDR3 length equals 14 residues. CDR3 residues: CASSKAGWNTEAFF. The DNA of the CDR3 is TGTGCCAGCAGCAAGGCGGGTTGGAACACTGAAGCTTTCTTT. Together with reference TRBV11-3 and TRBJ1-1, the CDR3 gives the full variable domain: EAGVVQSPRYKIIEKKQPVAFWCNPISGHNTLYWYLQNLGQGPELLIRYENEEAVDDSQLPKDRFSAERLKGVDSTLKIQPAELGDSAVYLCASSKAGWNTEAFFGQGTRLTVV.

This clone was counted between two and nine times. The rearrangement uses TRBV10-1 and TRBJ2-2; unclear D gene. V was shortened by 6 bases and J by 6 bases, with 11 bases between the two germline ends. The CDR3 has 13 amino acids. CDR1 and CDR2 from the germline V gene are WNHNN and SYGVQD (reference sequence). The CDR3, as DNA: TGCGCCAGCAGGGGCCCTGGTCCCGGGGAGCTGTTTTTT. As protein: CASRGPGPGELFF.

DNA of the CDR3: TGTGCCAGCAGCACAGAGGGGGAGGGAGGTGAGACCCAGTACTTC. Encoded protein: CASSTEGEGGETQYF. This chain uses TRBV11-2 with TRBJ2-5; a possible D gene is TRBD2 (7 bases). The CDR3 spans 15 residues. CDR1 and CDR2 (germline): SGHAT, FQNNGV. V was shortened by 5 bases and J by 5 bases, with 18 bases between the two germline ends.

The genes are TRBV5-1 and TRBJ2-5; 8 positions match TRBD1. TRBJ2-7 explains the end of the DNA better; the J call may be wrong. The CDR3 sequence is 15 residues long. The V gene's germline CDR1 is SGHRS and CDR2 YFSETQ. The CDR3 loop reads CASSYRTGSSYEQYF. CDR3 DNA: TGCGCCAGCAGCTACCGGACAGGGAGCTCCTACGAGCAGTACTTC.

The V gene is TRBV4-2, the J gene TRBJ2-1; the match to TRBD2 covers 7 bases. The CDR3 is made up of 16 amino acids. Looked up from germline, CDR1 is LGHNA and CDR2 is YNFKEQ. The trim removed 1 base at V and 3 bases at J, leaving 6 bases unmatched. CDR3: CASSQGLQRGYNEQFF. In DNA, the CDR3 is TGTGCCAGCAGCCAAGGACTTCAGCGGGGCTACAATGAGCAGTTCTTC.

This clone was counted between two and nine times. The J gene is TRBJ1-6, the V gene TRBV6-1, with a tentative D call TRBD1 (6 bases). CDR1 is MNHNS, CDR2 SASEGT, per germline. V was trimmed by 6 bases and J by 11 bases, leaving 14 bases between them. This CDR3 comprises 13 residues. The CDR3 DNA sequence: TGTGCCAGCAGGGACAGTTGGGGAACACCCCTCCACTTT. Translating it yields CASRDSWGTPLHF.

The chain has TRBV6-1 and TRBJ2-1; 14 bases line up with TRBD2. The ends lost 4 bases at V and 6 bases at J; junction bases unmatched: 2. Looked up from germline, CDR1 is MNHNS and CDR2 is SASEGT. The CDR3 is made up of 15 amino acids. The CDR3 loop is CASSVGLAGGNEQFF. The CDR3 DNA reads as TGTGCCAGCAGTGTAGGACTAGCGGGAGGCAATGAGCAGTTCTTC.

V and J are TRBV6-1 and TRBJ1-1; 7 bases are shared with TRBD1. The trim removed 4 bases at V and 0 bases at J, leaving 5 bases unmatched. This CDR3 has 15 amino acids. CDR1 and CDR2 (germline): MNHNS, SASEGT. This CDR3 is CASSGVQGVNTEAFF. In DNA form, the CDR3 reads TGTGCCAGCAGTGGGGTGCAGGGGGTGAACACTGAAGCTTTCTTT.

V is TRBV21-1 and J is TRBJ2-7; TRBD2, the table's D call, was not compared with the DNA. TRBV21-1 is a documented pseudogene. The CDR3 is made up of 17 amino acids. DNA for the CDR3: TGTGCCAGCAGCACATTCGCCCTAGCGGGAGTGAACCACGAGCAGTACTTC. Translated, it gives CASSTFALAGVNHEQYF.

The rearrangement joins TRBV9 to TRBJ2-1; D is unresolved. This CDR3 comprises 15 residues. Germline V gene sequence: CDR1 SGDLS, CDR2 YYNGEE. With 3 bases removed from V and 4 bases from J, the gap between germline ends came to 14 bases. The CDR3 loop reads CASSASPNIYNEQFF. Here the CDR3 DNA reads TGTGCCAGCAGCGCTAGTCCCAACATATACAATGAGCAGTTCTTC.

The rearrangement uses TRBV7-9 and TRBJ2-5, with D possibly matching TRBD1 (5 bases). Germline-derived CDR1 and CDR2 are SEHNR and FQNEAQ (reference sequence). The CDR3 runs 16 residues. V was pared by 1 base and J by 2 bases, with 14 bases between. For the CDR3, the DNA is TGTGCCAGCAGCTTAGGACAGTACATCGCACAAGAGACCCAGTACTTC. Translating gives CASSLGQYIAQETQYF.

This chain links TRBV7-8 with TRBJ1-4; D gene unclear. Trimming took 5 bases from V and 8 from J, leaving 9 bases between them. Germline V lookup: CDR1 SGHVS, CDR2 FQNEAQ. The CDR3 has 12 amino acids. The CDR3 loop reads CASSTTREKLFF. In DNA, the CDR3 is TGTGCCAGCAGCACCACGAGGGAAAAACTGTTTTTT.

The CDR3 DNA follows: TGTGCCAGCAGCTTGAACAGGCGGGGAGAAAAACTGTTTTTT. It codes for CASSLNRRGEKLFF. The V and J genes are TRBV7-9 and TRBJ1-4, with D possibly matching TRBD1 (5 bases). The CDR3 extends over 14 amino acids. CDR1 and CDR2 (germline): SEHNR, FQNEAQ (reference sequence). Trimming pared 3 bases from V and 8 bases from J, leaving 13 bases between.

The V call is TRBV5-6, the J call TRBJ2-3; 8 bases align to TRBD1. The CDR3 consists of 13 residues. Germline V CDR1 and CDR2: SGHDT, YYEEEE. Trimming took 0 bases from V and 11 from J; bases not matched to a gene: 5. CDR3 protein: CASSLGGDRGQYF. The CDR3 nucleotides are TGTGCCAGCAGCTTGGGGGGTGACAGGGGGCAGTATTTT.

This chain links TRBV4-1 with TRBJ2-7; the D gene is possibly TRBD1 (6 bases). CDR3 length: 15 residues. V was trimmed by 1 base and J by 3 bases, leaving 13 bases between them. CDR1 MGHRA and CDR2 YSYEKL come from the germline V gene. The CDR3: CASSQALVGGYEQYF. The CDR3 coding sequence is TGCGCCAGCAGCCAAGCACTGGTAGGGGGCTACGAGCAGTACTTC.

V and J are TRBV5-6 and TRBJ1-1; 8 nucleotides align to TRBD1. Germline values: CDR1 SGHDT, CDR2 YYEEEE. V was pared by 0 bases and J by 1 base, with 8 bases of the junction left unmatched. The CDR3 loop spans 17 amino acids. CDR3 amino acids: CASSLVAGGRGNTEAFF. As DNA, the CDR3 is TGTGCCAGCAGCTTGGTAGCAGGGGGCCGGGGGAACACTGAAGCTTTCTTT.

The chain is built from TRBV28 and TRBJ1-2; 11 nucleotides match TRBD1. Germline V gene sequence: CDR1 MDHEN, CDR2 SYDVKM. J gave up 8 bases and V 6 bases, and 14 bases lay outside the gene matches. This CDR3 contains 16 residues. The CDR3 region is CASRGDRGGDPEGYTF. In DNA, the CDR3 is TGTGCCAGCAGGGGGGACAGGGGGGGTGATCCGGAGGGCTACACCTTC.

This clone is judged large. This chain uses TRBV13 with TRBJ2-1; TRBD2 might be the D (6 bases). V was clipped by 3 bases and J by 2 bases, with 32 bases between them. The CDR3 spans 22 residues. Germline CDR1 is PRHDT and CDR2 is FYEKMQ (reference sequence). The CDR3 bases are TGTGCCAGCAGCTTTAAGGTCGGGTGGCGGGGAGTCGTACGCCTGCCCTACAATGAGCAGTTCTTC. Its protein is CASSFKVGWRGVVRLPYNEQFF.

The V gene is TRBV6-1, the J gene TRBJ2-5; D remains ambiguous. The end of the DNA fits TRBJ2-7 better, so the J call may be wrong. Germline V lookup: CDR1 MNHNS, CDR2 SASEGT. The CDR3 sequence is 15 residues long. CDR3 residues: CASSGAGSGNYEQYF. The CDR3 DNA is TGTGCCAGCAGTGGAGCTGGATCTGGCAACTACGAGCAGTACTTC.

The rearrangement joins TRBV4-2 to TRBJ1-2, with TRBD1 as a possible D gene (6 bases). The ends were cut back, 1 base at V and 0 bases at J, with 12 bases in the middle. This CDR3 comprises 16 residues. The germline gives CDR1 LGHNA, CDR2 YNFKEQ. CDR3 DNA: TGTGCCAGCAGCCAAGGAGAACAGGGCTCTAACTATGGCTACACCTTC. Translating it yields CASSQGEQGSNYGYTF.